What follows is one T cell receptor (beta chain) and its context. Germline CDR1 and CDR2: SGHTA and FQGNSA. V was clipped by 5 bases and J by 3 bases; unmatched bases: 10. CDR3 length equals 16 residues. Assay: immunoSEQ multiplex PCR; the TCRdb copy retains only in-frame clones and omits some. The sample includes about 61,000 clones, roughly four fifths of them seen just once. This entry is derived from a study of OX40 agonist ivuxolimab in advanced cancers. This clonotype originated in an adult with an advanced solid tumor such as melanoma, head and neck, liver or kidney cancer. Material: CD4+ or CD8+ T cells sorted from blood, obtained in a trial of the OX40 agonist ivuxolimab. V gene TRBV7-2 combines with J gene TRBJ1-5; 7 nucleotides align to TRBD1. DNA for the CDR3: TGTGCCAGCAGCCGTAATCGGGGACAGAACAATCAGCCCCAGCATTTT. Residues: CASSRNRGQNNQPQHF.